Each of the 29 T cell receptor beta chains below was sequenced from the same sample in a study of T and B cells in COVID-19 patients. TRB was amplified from about 240-490 ng of blood genomic DNA. BIOMED2 TRB-A/B primer pools were used in multiplex TRB PCR. TCRdb used MiXCR to reprocess the multiplex PCR reads, holding one entry per CDR3 protein. Found here are tens of thousands of distinct CDR3 sequences, approximately 30% of them singletons; the top ten hold about 2.2%. Sequencing was done on a sample of blood. These receptors were taken from a human donor who had recovered from COVID-19.

The chain has TRBV6-1 and TRBJ2-7; 9 nucleotides agree with TRBD1. Germline V gene sequence: CDR1 MNHNS, CDR2 SASEGT. CDR3 length: 16 residues. J gave up 0 bases and V 6 bases, and 9 bases lay outside the gene matches. This CDR3 reads CASSGRTGAFSYEQYF. CDR3 nucleotide sequence: TGTGCCAGCAGCGGCCGGACAGGGGCCTTCTCCTACGAGCAGTACTTC.

This clonotype is medium-sized within its sample. The gene calls are TRBV19 and TRBJ2-3, with 7 bases identical to TRBD2. The CDR3 covers 12 residues. The germline V gene has CDR1 LNHDA and CDR2 SQIVND (reference sequence). The V gene end was trimmed by 3 bases and the J gene end by 6 bases; junction bases not matched to a gene: 0. Here the CDR3 reads CASSIGRDTQYF. The CDR3 nucleotides are TGTGCCAGTAGTATCGGGAGGGATACGCAGTATTTT.

This clonotype is judged medium-sized (0.01 to 0.1%). V and J are TRBV11-3 and TRBJ2-1; D could derive from TRBD1 or TRBD2 (5 bases each). The CDR3 contains 14 residues. The germline V and J ends were trimmed by 2 bases and 7 bases, with 12 bases remaining between them. Germline CDR1 is SGHNT and CDR2 is YENEEA. The CDR3 coding sequence is TGTGCCAGCAGCTTAAGGGACCAGAGTAATGAGCAGTTCTTC. Its protein is CASSLRDQSNEQFF.

This clonotype was counted at least ten times. The chain carries TRBV15 and TRBJ1-4; no definite D call. The CDR3 spans 15 residues. Germline V gives CDR1 LNHNV, CDR2 YYDKDF (reference sequence). V was clipped by 3 bases and J by 3 bases, with 11 bases between them. The CDR3 bases are TGTGCCACCAGCAGGGACCGCAAGGCTAATGAAAAACTGTTTTTT. Its translation is CATSRDRKANEKLFF.

This clonotype was counted only a few times. J is TRBJ1-1 and V is TRBV6-5; D is ambiguous. This CDR3 is 13 amino acids long. The germline CDR1 and CDR2 sequences are MNHEY and SVGAGI. Between the trimmed V and J ends, which lost 9 bases and 4 bases, there was a span of 15 bases. CDR3 sequence (DNA): TGTGCCAGTTCAGCCTCCCGACGCACTGAAGCTTTCTTT. Translated, it gives CASSASRRTEAFF.

This clonotype turned up a few times. The genes are TRBV18 and TRBJ1-1; the match to TRBD1 covers 7 bases. The length of the CDR3 is 16 residues. Germline lookup yields CDR1 KGHSH and CDR2 LQKENI. With 3 bases clipped from V and 1 base from J, the junction kept 8 bases outside the gene matches. Here the CDR3 reads CASSPMTGSGNTEAFF. CDR3 coding DNA: TGTGCCAGCTCACCTATGACAGGGTCGGGGAACACTGAAGCTTTCTTT.

This clonotype was detected a few times. The CDR3 nucleotides are TGTGCCAGTAGTACGTCGGGGCCGGGGTATGGCTACACCTTC. Translated: CASSTSGPGYGYTF. V usage is TRBV19 and J usage is TRBJ1-2, with a tentative D call TRBD1 (5 bases). The CDR3 totals 14 residues. V was pared by 4 bases and J by 5 bases, with 14 bases between. Looked up from germline, CDR1 is LNHDA and CDR2 is SQIVND (reference sequence).

This clonotype was observed many times. The chain joins TRBV6-5 to TRBJ2-3; 8 positions match TRBD1. CDR3 length: 13 amino acids. The V segment lost 7 bases and the J segment 1 base; nucleotides outside the gene matches: 1. Germline values: CDR1 MNHEY, CDR2 SVGAGI. This CDR3 reads CASKDRGTDTQYF. The CDR3 DNA reads as TGTGCCAGCAAGGACAGGGGCACAGATACGCAGTATTTT.

This clonotype is medium-sized within its sample. CDR3 loop: CASSTRTGGSTRQYF. CDR3 nucleotide sequence: TGTGCCAGTAGTACCCGGACAGGAGGGAGTACGAGACAGTACTTC. J is TRBJ2-7 and V is TRBV19; the D gene is possibly TRBD1 (7 bases). There are 15 residues in the CDR3. V was trimmed by 4 bases and J by 10 bases, leaving 23 bases between them. The V gene's germline CDR1 is LNHDA and CDR2 SQIVND (reference sequence).

In its sample, this clonotype was seen a few times. This chain joins TRBV20-1 and TRBJ2-3; 9 bases are shared with TRBD1. CDR3 length: 12 residues. CDR1 is DFQATT, CDR2 SNEGSKA, per germline (reference sequence). CDR3 sequence: CSPQGATDTQYF. The CDR3 nucleotides read TGCAGCCCACAGGGGGCAACAGATACGCAGTATTTT.

Sample share makes this clonotype medium-sized. The J gene is TRBJ2-1, the V gene TRBV27; 9 nucleotides line up with TRBD1. J was trimmed by 5 bases and V by 5 bases; bases with no gene match: 7. CDR1 is MNHEY, CDR2 SMNVEV, per germline (reference sequence). The CDR3 has 15 amino acids. CDR3 DNA sequence: TGTGCCAGCAGTGTACCGGGACAGGGAAACAATGAGCAGTTCTTC. Its translation is CASSVPGQGNNEQFF.

The chain links TRBV2 to TRBJ1-2; D is unresolved. V lost 4 bases, J lost 2 bases, and 14 bases lay in between. Germline CDR1 is SNHLY and CDR2 is FYNNEI. This CDR3 is 15 amino acids long. The CDR3 protein is CASSVLRVQNYGYTF. The CDR3 bases are TGTGCCAGCAGTGTCCTAAGGGTACAGAACTATGGCTACACCTTC.

This chain uses TRBV15 with TRBJ1-2, with no clear D. Trimming left V 8 bases short and J 0 bases short, with 4 bases between. Germline loops: CDR1 LNHNV, CDR2 YYDKDF (reference sequence). CDR3 length: 11 residues. The CDR3 DNA reads TGTGCCACCGGGGCTAACTATGGCTACACCTTC. Encoded protein: CATGANYGYTF. The full variable domain, in which reference TRBV15 and TRBJ1-2 provide the parts outside the CDR3, is DAMVIQNPRYQVTQFGKPVTLSCSQTLNHNVMYWYQQKSSQAPKLLFHYYDKDFNNEADTPDNFQSRRPNTSFCFLDIRSPGLGDTAMYLCATGANYGYTFGSGTRLTVV.

The V call is TRBV5-6, the J call TRBJ1-4; D not certain. Trimming removed 1 base from V and 0 bases from J, with 7 bases in between. Per germline, CDR1 SGHDT and CDR2 YYEEEE. CDR3 length: 15 residues. Written as DNA, the CDR3 is TGTGCCAGCAGCTTGCTTCCCACAACTAATGAAAAACTGTTTTTT. It is translated as CASSLLPTTNEKLFF. Full variable domain (missing parts from reference TRBV5-6 and TRBJ1-4): DAGVTQSPTHLIKTRGQQVTLRCSPKSGHDTVSWYQQALGQGPQFIFQYYEEEERQRGNFPDRFSGHQFPNYSSELNVNALLLGDSALYLCASSLLPTTNEKLFFGSGTQLSVL.

This chain connects TRBV19 to TRBJ1-2; D call uncertain. Trimming pared 4 bases from V and 3 bases from J, leaving 9 bases between. CDR1 is LNHDA, CDR2 SQIVND, per germline (reference sequence). This CDR3 is built from 13 residues. CDR3: CASSNPGHYGYTF. The DNA of the CDR3 is TGTGCCAGTAGTAATCCGGGCCACTATGGCTACACCTTC.

This clonotype has ten or more counts. This chain connects TRBV6-5 to TRBJ1-3; unclear D gene. Germline CDR1 reads MNHEY; CDR2 reads SVGAGI. The CDR3 covers 12 residues. V was trimmed by 5 bases and J by 1 base, leaving 3 bases between them. DNA for the CDR3: TGTGCCAGCAGTCCGTCTGGAAACACCATATATTTT. Amino acid sequence: CASSPSGNTIYF.

This clonotype is judged medium-sized. The chain links TRBV19 to TRBJ2-1; either TRBD1 or TRBD2 may supply D (5 bases each). With 6 bases removed from V and 1 base from J, the gap between germline ends came to 13 bases. The CDR3 spans 15 residues. Germline V CDR1 and CDR2: LNHDA, SQIVND (reference sequence). CDR3 in amino acids: CASRPGTDSYNEQFF. The CDR3 nucleotides read TGTGCCAGTAGACCCGGGACGGATTCCTACAATGAGCAGTTCTTC.

At least ten counts were recorded for this clonotype. V is TRBV19 and J is TRBJ2-7; 7 bases fit TRBD1. CDR1 LNHDA and CDR2 SQIVND come from the germline V gene (reference sequence). CDR3 size: 12 residues. J was trimmed by 7 bases and V by 6 bases; bases with no gene match: 6. This CDR3 reads CASRRGQSEQYF. CDR3 bases: TGTGCCAGTAGAAGGGGACAGTCAGAGCAGTACTTC. Using reference TRBV19 and TRBJ2-7 for the parts outside the CDR3, the full variable domain is DGGITQSPKYLFRKEGQNVTLSCEQNLNHDAMYWYRQDPGQGLRLIYYSQIVNDFQKGDIAEGYSVSREKKESFPLTVTSAQKNPTAFYLCASRRGQSEQYFGPGTRLTVT.

The chain has TRBV20-1 and TRBJ2-3; maybe TRBD2 (6 bases). The CDR3 covers 14 residues. Trimming pared 8 bases from V and 4 bases from J, leaving 19 bases between. Germline V gene sequence: CDR1 DFQATT, CDR2 SNEGSKA (reference sequence). CDR3 sequence: CSLEGSARADTQYF. CDR3 in DNA: TGCAGTCTGGAGGGGTCAGCCCGGGCAGATACGCAGTATTTT.

By proportion, this clonotype is medium-sized. This rearrangement joins TRBV27 to TRBJ2-7; D may correspond to TRBD1 or TRBD2 (5 bases each). Trimming pared 2 bases from V and 2 bases from J, leaving 13 bases between. Germline V lookup: CDR1 MNHEY, CDR2 SMNVEV (reference sequence). The CDR3 covers 15 residues. CDR3 DNA: TGTGCCAGCAGTTTAACATGGGACGGAACCTACGAGCAGTACTTC. This codes for CASSLTWDGTYEQYF.

This clonotype was seen more than once but under ten times. The chain recombines TRBV5-1 with TRBJ2-3, with 7 bases fitting TRBD2. V dropped 7 bases and J dropped 1; count of bases not matched to a gene: 9. This CDR3 is 15 amino acids long. The germline V gene has CDR1 SGHRS and CDR2 YFSETQ. CDR3 protein: CASQESGVGTDTQYF. CDR3 nucleotide sequence: TGCGCCAGCCAAGAAAGCGGGGTGGGCACAGATACGCAGTATTTT.

In this sample, this clonotype is medium-sized. The chain carries TRBV29-1 and TRBJ2-3; 9 bases agree with TRBD1. Germline assignment: CDR1 SQVTM and CDR2 ANQGSEA. This CDR3 comprises 14 residues. J was trimmed by 1 base and V by 7 bases; bases with no gene match: 6. In DNA, the CDR3 is TGCAGCGCCCAGAGGACAGGGGGCACAGATACGCAGTATTTT. Protein: CSAQRTGGTDTQYF.

The chain has TRBV5-1 and TRBJ2-5; the D gene is possibly TRBD1 (5 bases). This CDR3 region has 16 residues. The V end was cut by 3 bases, the J end by 0 bases, with 15 bases between. Germline V CDR1 and CDR2: SGHRS, YFSETQ. Here the CDR3 reads CASSSRVGEYQETQYF. CDR3 nucleotides: TGCGCCAGCAGCTCCCGAGTAGGGGAATACCAAGAGACCCAGTACTTC.

Notes on this clonotype: The CDR3 ends on some other residue instead of the conserved phenylalanine or tryptophan, so this is likely a read error. The DNA is left out, because the CDR3 cannot be placed on it with certainty; the CDR3 is given as TCRdb lists it. CDR3 loop: CSVVPEEGI. The rearrangement links TRBV29-1 to TRBJ1-1. The germline V gene has CDR1 SQVTM and CDR2 ANQGSEA. The CDR3 region is 9 residues in length, termini included.

The table lists this clonotype with a count of one. The chain has TRBV11-2 and TRBJ1-4; 7 positions match TRBD1. Trimming cost V 5 bases and J 5 bases; bases outside gene matches: 5. Germline lookup yields CDR1 SGHAT and CDR2 FQNNGV. The CDR3 covers 14 residues. CDR3 sequence (DNA): TGTGCCAGCAGCCGGGGACAGAAAAATGAAAAACTGTTTTTT. This sequence encodes CASSRGQKNEKLFF.

The chain has TRBV6-4 and TRBJ1-5; no clear D gene. From germline, CDR1 is MRHNA and CDR2 SNTAGT. CDR3 size: 15 residues. V gave up 3 bases and J gave up 7 bases, with 16 bases separating them. In nucleotides, the CDR3 is TGTGCCAGCAGTGAGGACGGGTTAACGGGACAGCCCCAGCATTTT. Protein: CASSEDGLTGQPQHF.

This clonotype was recorded at least ten times. V and J are TRBV11-3 and TRBJ1-3; D is ambiguous. CDR1 and CDR2 (germline): SGHNT, YENEEA. This CDR3 comprises 13 residues. V shed 5 bases and J shed 4 bases, with 9 bases lying between them. CDR3 nucleotides: TGTGCCAGCAGCCTCCCGACAGGAAACACCATATATTTT. This codes for CASSLPTGNTIYF. The complete variable domain, with remaining parts taken from reference TRBV11-3 and TRBJ1-3, reads EAGVVQSPRYKIIEKKQPVAFWCNPISGHNTLYWYLQNLGQGPELLIRYENEEAVDDSQLPKDRFSAERLKGVDSTLKIQPAELGDSAVYLCASSLPTGNTIYFGEGSWLTVV.

Remarks on this clonotype: The junction differs from germline at one of its ends, possibly a read error. The J gene is TRBJ1-4, the V gene TRBV12-3 or TRBV12-4, with a possible D match to TRBD1 (5 bases). The CDR3 is made up of 14 amino acids. The CDR3 bases are TGTGCCAGCAGTCGACAGATCGCTAATAAAAAACTGTTTTTT. Protein: CASSRQIANKKLFF.

This clonotype was detected only a few times. CDR3 in amino acids: CASRDTQETQYF. CDR3 bases: TGTGCCAGCAGGGACACTCAAGAGACCCAGTACTTC. The genes are TRBV6-6 and TRBJ2-5; a weak D match, TRBD1 (5 bases). The CDR3 is 12 amino acids. V was cut by 6 bases and J by 2 bases, with 7 bases left in between. Germline CDR1 is MNHNY and CDR2 is SVGAGI (reference sequence).